This TCR beta chain was captured by sequencing in a study of Graves' ophthalmopathy and Graves' hyperthyroidism. Amplification from RNA transcripts yielded the TCR beta CDR3 regions. Second-round multiplex PCR came after a first-round RT-PCR that employed HTBI primers. A single record per CDR3 protein comes from TCRdb applying MiXCR to the multiplex PCR reads. Among roughly 50,000 distinct CDR3 sequences listed, roughly half were seen once. Whole-study findings and limits: A 13-signature model separated ophthalmopathy from stable hyperthyroidism, reaching about 91% sensitivity and around 83% specificity cross-validated. A majority of expanded thyroid clonotypes exceeding 0.001 frequency were likewise present in blood.

This clonotype was counted at least ten times. Its antigen is not identified. Ophthalmopathy in the donors was of moderate-to-severe activity, with CAS ≥3, NOSPECS ≥4 and duration under 3 months. Certain patients, namely those with other autoimmune diseases, uncontrolled infections, pregnancy or lactation, were excluded. CDR3 length: 16 residues. V was cut by 0 bases and J by 6 bases, with 14 bases left in between. From germline, CDR1 is MNHNY and CDR2 SVGAGI (reference sequence). This TCR was recovered from an adult woman with Graves' ophthalmopathy. Sequenced input: peripheral blood. The V gene is TRBV6-6, the J gene TRBJ2-2; D remains unclear. The CDR3 nucleotides are TGTGCCAGCAGTTACTCGAGTAGACGTCTCGCCGGGGAGCTGTTTTTT. Translated, it gives CASSYSSRRLAGELFF.